The 6 T cell receptor beta chains below come from one sample, sequenced in a study of cytomegalovirus exposure and HLA in healthy donors. The PCR used 60 Vbeta and 13 Jbeta primers. The method was immunoSEQ multiplex PCR; TCRdb's version includes in-frame clones alone and lacks a portion of them. The data contain 100,000 to 120,000 clones, around 80% of them seen just once; the ten biggest clones take up 5.5% to 7%. Material for sequencing was PBMCs. The receptors here all came from a man in his thirties or forties in good health and CMV-seropositive.

The chain carries TRBV9 and TRBJ2-7; TRBD2 agrees at 7 bases. Germline-derived CDR1 and CDR2 are SGDLS and YYNGEE. With V trimmed by 2 bases and J by 7 bases, 12 bases remained unmatched. There are 15 residues in the CDR3. The CDR3: CASSVASGVWGEQYF. The CDR3 DNA reads as TGTGCCAGCAGCGTGGCTAGCGGCGTCTGGGGAGAGCAGTACTTC.

This chain links TRBV7-3 with TRBJ2-2; D is possibly TRBD1 (5 bases). CDR3 length: 14 residues. Germline CDR1 SGHTA, CDR2 FQGTGA. Trimming cost V 5 bases and J 3 bases, with 10 bases left between them. The CDR3 here is CASSAVGDTGELFF. The CDR3 region has the DNA TGTGCCAGCAGCGCCGTAGGGGACACCGGGGAGCTGTTTTTT.

The chain combines TRBV19 with TRBJ2-1; 9 bases are shared with TRBD1. CDR1 is LNHDA and CDR2 is SQIVND in the germline V gene (reference sequence). J gave up 7 bases and V 6 bases, and 7 bases lay outside the gene matches. CDR3 length: 14 residues. The CDR3 region is CASSAGQGRNEQFF. The CDR3 region has the DNA TGTGCCAGTAGCGCGGGACAGGGAAGGAATGAGCAGTTCTTC. The full variable domain, with the rest looked up from reference TRBV19 and TRBJ2-1, is DGGITQSPKYLFRKEGQNVTLSCEQNLNHDAMYWYRQDPGQGLRLIYYSQIVNDFQKGDIAEGYSVSREKKESFPLTVTSAQKNPTAFYLCASSAGQGRNEQFFGPGTRLTVL.

The rearrangement links TRBV7-9 to TRBJ1-4; TRBD1 matches at 8 bases. This CDR3 is built from 16 residues. Germline loops: CDR1 SEHNR, CDR2 FQNEAQ (reference sequence). V lost 1 base, J lost 7 bases, and 8 bases stayed unmatched. CDR3 DNA: TGTGCCAGCAGCTTAGGGACCGGGACAGGTAGTGAAAAACTGTTTTTT. It specifies CASSLGTGTGSEKLFF.

This chain uses TRBV25-1 with TRBJ2-1, with a weak D call TRBD2 (5 bases). Germline V gene sequence: CDR1 MGHDK, CDR2 SYGVNS. The CDR3 extends over 15 amino acids. The germline V and J ends were trimmed by 6 bases and 3 bases, with 15 bases remaining between them. The CDR3 is CASSPGISGYNEQFF. In DNA, the CDR3 is TGTGCCAGCAGCCCCGGGATTTCGGGCTACAATGAGCAGTTCTTC.

In its sample, this clone was seen a few times. The chain combines TRBV18 with TRBJ1-5, with a weak D call TRBD1 (5 bases). V was cut by 6 bases and J by 3 bases, with 9 bases left in between. CDR1 is KGHSH and CDR2 is LQKENI in the germline V gene. CDR3 length: 13 residues. The CDR3 coding sequence is TGTGCCAGCTCGTCGGGGGTCAATCAGCCCCAGCATTTT. Amino acid sequence: CASSSGVNQPQHF.